This is a list of T cell receptor beta chains from one sample in a study of blood T cell repertoires in COVID-19. Profiling relied on immunoSEQ multiplex PCR, and the TCRdb table lists in-frame clones only, not all of them. The repertoire has a few hundred thousand clones, around nine tenths of them found once; the top ten carry about 4.7%. Sequencing used PBMCs or T cells enriched from blood (not recorded which). The receptors here all came from a woman aged 25 to 45 who had been exposed to COVID-19. The CDR3 runs from the conserved cysteine through the conserved F or W. Fields, in order: V gene, D gene, clone size, J gene, CDR3 length, CDR3 DNA, CDR3 protein. D genes are given only for firm matches. The size of a clone is reported for some rows only, either as once, few or many, or as a class for expanded clones.

TRBV10-2	-	-	TRBJ2-1	16	TGCGCCAGCAGTGAAGGTGGAGGGCCCGCTGCACGTGAGCAGTTCTTC	CASSEGGGPAAREQFF
TRBV19	TRBD1	once	TRBJ2-6	16	TGTGCCAGTAACAAGGGACAGGGGGTTGGGACCAACGTCCTGACTTTC	CASNKGQGVGTNVLTF
TRBV10-3	-	-	TRBJ1-5	16	TGTGCCATCAGTGACGGGAACAGGGCGAGCAATCAGCCCCAGCATTTT	CAISDGNRASNQPQHF
TRBV2	-	-	TRBJ2-5	13	TGTGCCAGCAGTGAAGCGCTTCGGGGGACCCAGTACTTC	CASSEALRGTQYF
TRBV4-1	TRBD1	-	TRBJ1-1	15	TGCGCCAGCAGCCCCGGACAGGGAAGGGACACTGAAGCTTTCTTT	CASSPGQGRDTEAFF
TRBV11-3	TRBD1	-	TRBJ2-7	16	TGTGCCAGCAGGGGGACCGGGACAGGGGAATCCTACGAGCAGTACTTC	CASRGTGTGESYEQYF
TRBV19	-	-	TRBJ1-1	14	TGTGCCAGTAGATTGGTACAGCCTAACACTGAAGCTTTCTTT	CASRLVQPNTEAFF
TRBV12-5	-	-	TRBJ2-7	16	TGTGCTAGTGGTTTGGTAACAGGTCTTATCTCCTACGAGCAGTACTTC	CASGLVTGLISYEQYF
TRBV5-6	-	-	TRBJ1-5	14	TGTGCCAGCAGCTTGGGCAGGGTAGGGCAGCCCCAGCATTTT	CASSLGRVGQPQHF
TRBV25-1	-	-	TRBJ1-2	14	TGTGCCAGCAGTGAATTCTGGGGGGGGTATGGCTACACCTTC	CASSEFWGGYGYTF
TRBV15	-	-	TRBJ1-5	15	TGTGCCACCAGCAGAGTTGGGGGCCCAATCGAGCCCCAGCATTTT	CATSRVGGPIEPQHF
TRBV5-1	TRBD1	-	TRBJ2-1	15	TGCGCCAGCAGCTTGATCGACAGGGATAGCAATGAGCAGTTCTTC	CASSLIDRDSNEQFF
TRBV12-5	TRBD1	-	TRBJ1-2	16	TGTGCTAGTGGTTTGGTAAGGGGACAGGGGGCAGAAGGCTACACCTTC	CASGLVRGQGAEGYTF
TRBV6-2/TRBV6-3	TRBD1	-	TRBJ1-1	15	TGTGCCAGCAGTTTCCCGGGACAGGTGAACACTGAAGCTTTCTTT	CASSFPGQVNTEAFF
TRBV2	TRBD2	-	TRBJ2-7	13	TGTGCCAGCAGTCGGGAGGTTATCTACGAGCAGTACTTC	CASSREVIYEQYF
TRBV5-5	-	-	TRBJ2-3	16	TGTGCCAGCAGCTTGGGGCGGGGTGGAGGCACAGATACGCAGTATTTT	CASSLGRGGGTDTQYF
TRBV5-5	-	-	TRBJ2-7	15	TGTGCCAGCAGCTTGGGCGGACACATCTCCTACGAGCAGTACTTC	CASSLGGHISYEQYF
TRBV27	-	once	TRBJ1-1	11	TGTGCCAGCAGTTCTTCAGGGGAGACTTTCTTT	CASSSSGETFF
TRBV21-1	-	-	TRBJ1-5	17	TGTGCCAGCACCCCCAGGTCAGGGGGCTATAGCAATCAGCCCCAGCATTTT	CASTPRSGGYSNQPQHF
TRBV5-1	TRBD2	-	TRBJ2-1	15	TGCGCCAGCCGCTTAGCGGGGGGGCCGGGGAATGAGCAGTTCTTC	CASRLAGGPGNEQFF
TRBV19	TRBD1	-	TRBJ1-5	18	TGTGCCAGTAGTATCGCCCCCTCGCTGGGACAGGGACATCAGCCCCAGCATTTT	CASSIAPSLGQGHQPQHF
TRBV11-3	TRBD1	once	TRBJ1-4	14	TGTGCCAGCAGCCCTAGACAGGGGAGAGAAAAACTGTTTTTT	CASSPRQGREKLFF
TRBV11-2	-	-	TRBJ2-7	16	TGTGCCAGCAGCCCCTCCGGCGGGGAATCTACCTACGAGCAGTACTTC	CASSPSGGESTYEQYF
TRBV24-1	-	-	TRBJ1-2	13	TGTGCCACCAGTGGTCCAGGGGTCTATGGCTACACCTTC	CATSGPGVYGYTF
TRBV11-3	-	-	TRBJ1-4	15	TGTGCCAGCAGCTTAAGGGGAACAACTAATGAAAAACTGTTTTTT	CASSLRGTTNEKLFF
TRBV5-6	-	-	TRBJ1-6	14	TGTGCCAGCAGCTTGCGGCAGGGTGATTCACCCCTCCACTTT	CASSLRQGDSPLHF
TRBV30	-	-	TRBJ2-3	15	TGTGCCTGGGGGGCTCAGGTAGATTTTGTAGATACGCAGTATTTT	CAWGAQVDFVDTQYF
TRBV15	-	-	TRBJ1-3	15	TGTGCCACCAGCAGAGATCCAGGTTCTGGAAACACCATATATTTT	CATSRDPGSGNTIYF
TRBV3-1/TRBV3-2	-	-	TRBJ2-5	12	TGTGCCAGCAGCCAAGCTCGGGAGACCCAGTACTTC	CASSQARETQYF
TRBV24-1	-	-	TRBJ2-3	12	TGTGCCACCAGTGAGAGCGCCCTTACGCAGTATTTT	CATSESALTQYF
TRBV25-1	-	-	TRBJ2-5	15	TGTGCCAGCAGTGATACCACCGGGAGCCAAGAGACCCAGTACTTC	CASSDTTGSQETQYF
TRBV19	TRBD1	-	TRBJ1-4	12	TGTGCCAGCCTCCGGGACAGGGGAAAACTGTTTTTT	CASLRDRGKLFF
TRBV19	TRBD1	-	TRBJ1-1	16	TGTGCCAGTAGTATAGACCGGACAGGGGGTAACACTGAAGCTTTCTTT	CASSIDRTGGNTEAFF
TRBV29-1	-	-	TRBJ2-7	13	TGCAGCGCGATGGGGAGGGGGATCTACGAGCAGTACTTC	CSAMGRGIYEQYF
TRBV4-2	TRBD1	-	TRBJ1-1	16	TGTGCCAGCAGCCAAGACCCGGGACAGTTGAACACTGAAGCTTTCTTT	CASSQDPGQLNTEAFF
TRBV7-8	-	-	TRBJ1-1	16	TGTGCCAGCAGCCCTGGTAGGGCAGGGCGGAACACTGAAGCTTTCTTT	CASSPGRAGRNTEAFF
TRBV15	TRBD1	-	TRBJ1-6	16	TGTGCCACCAGCAGCCAGGGACAGGGGGCGAAGTCACCCCTCCACTTT	CATSSQGQGAKSPLHF
TRBV18	-	-	TRBJ1-2	16	TGTGCCAGCTCAACGCACAGGGCCAGGTTCTTATATGGCTACACCTTC	CASSTHRARFLYGYTF
TRBV2	TRBD1	-	TRBJ1-4	16	TGTGCCAGCAGCTTGAATAGGGGCAGGGGGCGGGAAAAACTGTTTTTT	CASSLNRGRGREKLFF
TRBV7-2	-	-	TRBJ2-2	17	TGTGCCAGCAGCCCCCGTCGGGGTCGAAGGGAGCCCGGGGAGCTGTTTTTT	CASSPRRGRREPGELFF
TRBV11-2	TRBD2	-	TRBJ2-7	18	TGTGCCAGCAGCCGGGGACTAGCGGGGGGGCCAAGGCGCCTCGAGCAGTACTTC	CASSRGLAGGPRRLEQYF
TRBV6-5	TRBD2	few	TRBJ2-7	14	TGTGCCAGCAGTCCGACTAGCGGGGTATACGAGCAGTACTTC	CASSPTSGVYEQYF
TRBV6-5	TRBD1	-	TRBJ2-3	14	TGTGCCAGCAGCCGGGACAGGGGGTCAGATACGCAGTATTTT	CASSRDRGSDTQYF
TRBV3-1/TRBV3-2	TRBD2	-	TRBJ2-1	17	TGTGCCAGCAGCCAAGGGGTCCCCAGCGGGGGGGCTTATGAGCAGTTCTTC	CASSQGVPSGGAYEQFF
TRBV10-3	-	-	TRBJ1-4	14	TGTGCCATCAGTAGACAGGCTGATAATGAAAAACTGTTTTTT	CAISRQADNEKLFF
TRBV6-6	-	-	TRBJ2-2	13	TGTGCCAGCAGGCCCTTCGAGACCGGGGAGCTGTTTTTT	CASRPFETGELFF
TRBV18	TRBD1	-	TRBJ2-1	17	TGTGCCAGCTCATCCCCCACAGGGGAGCGGTTGTACAATGAGCAGTTCTTC	CASSSPTGERLYNEQFF
TRBV4-2	TRBD1	few	TRBJ2-1	13	TGTGCCAGCAGCCAAGGACAGGGTAGGGAGCAGTTCTTC	CASSQGQGREQFF
TRBV18	-	-	TRBJ1-1	13	TGTGCCAGCTCGCCGACAGTCAACACTGAAGCTTTCTTT	CASSPTVNTEAFF
TRBV19	-	-	TRBJ1-5	15	TGTGCCAGTAGTCGGGGGGGGTTAGGCAATCAGCCCCAGCATTTT	CASSRGGLGNQPQHF
TRBV18	TRBD1	-	TRBJ2-7	14	TGTGCCAGCTCACAGGACAGGAACCTATACGAGCAGTACTTC	CASSQDRNLYEQYF
TRBV30	-	-	TRBJ1-4	14	TGTGCCTGGAGTGACAGGGTTACTAATGAAAAACTGTTTTTT	CAWSDRVTNEKLFF
TRBV5-1	-	-	TRBJ2-5	14	TGCGCCAGCAGCCCTGGTTCGGTTGGTGAGACCCAGTACTTC	CASSPGSVGETQYF
TRBV12-3/TRBV12-4	TRBD1	-	TRBJ1-6	13	TGTGCCACCCAGGGGGGTACTAATTCACCCCTCCACTTT	CATQGGTNSPLHF
TRBV6-1	TRBD1	-	TRBJ1-4	15	TGTGCCAGCAGTGAAGGAGGGGGCTATAATGAAAAACTGTTTTTT	CASSEGGGYNEKLFF
TRBV3-1/TRBV3-2	TRBD2	-	TRBJ2-2	15	TGTGCCAGCAGTGTTAAAGCGGGGGGTGTCGGGGAGCTGTTTTTT	CASSVKAGGVGELFF
TRBV11-3	-	-	TRBJ2-1	17	TGTGCCAGCAGCTTAGCGGGGGTCACGGGGGTCTACAATGAGCAGTTCTTC	CASSLAGVTGVYNEQFF
TRBV5-5	TRBD1	-	TRBJ2-7	15	TGTGCCAGCAGCTTCTACGGGACAGGTTCCTACGAGCAGTACTTC	CASSFYGTGSYEQYF
TRBV21-1	-	-	TRBJ2-2	16	TGTGCCAGCAGTGGACAGGCCAACTTTACCACCGGGGAGCTGTTTTTT	CASSGQANFTTGELFF
TRBV19	-	-	TRBJ1-2	15	TGTGCCAGTCAAGAACAAGTGGGGGGTAACTATGGCTACACCTTC	CASQEQVGGNYGYTF